The 4 T cell receptor beta chains below all came from one sample that was sequenced in a study of neoadjuvant anti-PD-1 for oral cavity cancer. TCRdb's table, derived via immunoSEQ multiplex PCR, lists solely in-frame clones and lacks some. This table has under 15,000 clones, more than 60% appearing once. This specimen consisted of PBMCs, obtained before nivolumab (anti-PD-1) treatment. The receptors derive from a person aged 35-79 years with oral cavity squamous cell carcinoma.

This chain connects TRBV29-1 to TRBJ1-1; perhaps TRBD1 as D (6 bases). V gave up 2 bases and J gave up 3 bases, with 13 bases separating them. Looked up from germline, CDR1 is SQVTM and CDR2 is ANQGSEA. This CDR3 has 14 amino acids. In DNA, the CDR3 is TGCAGCGTTGAATGGGGGGCATTGCACACTGAAGCTTTCTTT. Its translation: CSVEWGALHTEAFF.

The V call is TRBV6-5, the J call TRBJ2-5; the D gene is possibly TRBD1 (5 bases). Trimming stripped 4 bases from V and 5 bases from J, with 14 bases between. The CDR3 has 14 residues. Germline V gene lookup returns CDR1 MNHEY and CDR2 SVGAGI. The CDR3 bases are TGTGCCAGCAGTTTACTCATAGGGGATGAGACCCAGTACTTC. Translation: CASSLLIGDETQYF.

The chain links TRBV6-4 to TRBJ1-2; maybe TRBD1 (6 bases). The germline CDR1 and CDR2 sequences are MRHNA and SNTAGT. The CDR3 runs 14 residues. With 2 bases removed from V and 2 bases from J, the gap between germline ends came to 9 bases. This CDR3 is CASSDRGQNYGYTF. The CDR3 DNA follows: TGTGCCAGCAGTGACCGTGGACAGAACTATGGCTACACCTTC.

The chain is built from TRBV5-6 and TRBJ1-2; the D is unclear. The CDR3 runs to 12 residues. Per the germline V gene, CDR1 is SGHDT and CDR2 is YYEEEE. V lost 2 bases and J 2 bases, leaving 4 bases between the germline ends. The chain's CDR3 is CASSFENYGYTF. CDR3 DNA: TGTGCCAGCAGCTTTGAGAACTATGGCTACACCTTC.